This T cell receptor beta chain was captured by sequencing in a study of T-cell memory formation after mild COVID-19. Study-level information: Most TCR clusters belonged to a single donor.

This clonotype was picked up many times. The antigen is unknown. Study-wide results and limits: Clones that contracted clustered mainly in CM and EM if CD4+ and in EMRA if CD8+.

Germline V CDR1 and CDR2: KGHSH, LQKENI. Trimming took 3 bases from V and 3 from J; bases not matched to a gene: 4. The CDR3 sequence is 14 residues long. After 5'RACE with constant-segment primers, TCR alpha and TCR beta cDNA libraries carrying sample barcodes and UMIs were obtained. TCRdb re-called the 5' RACE reads through MiXCR, storing one row per CDR3 protein. The sample lists about 190,000 distinct CDR3 sequences; around 19% were seen once. This receptor was obtained from an adult woman who had mild COVID-19 (a few samples of this study predate the infection). Cell type and time point are not known. This chain links TRBV18 with TRBJ2-7; 8 bases map to TRBD1. The sequenced sample consisted of PBMCs or a T cell subset sorted from them (not recorded which). This CDR3 is CASSPWDRLYEQYF. The CDR3 bases are TGTGCCAGCTCACCGTGGGACAGGCTCTACGAGCAGTACTTC.